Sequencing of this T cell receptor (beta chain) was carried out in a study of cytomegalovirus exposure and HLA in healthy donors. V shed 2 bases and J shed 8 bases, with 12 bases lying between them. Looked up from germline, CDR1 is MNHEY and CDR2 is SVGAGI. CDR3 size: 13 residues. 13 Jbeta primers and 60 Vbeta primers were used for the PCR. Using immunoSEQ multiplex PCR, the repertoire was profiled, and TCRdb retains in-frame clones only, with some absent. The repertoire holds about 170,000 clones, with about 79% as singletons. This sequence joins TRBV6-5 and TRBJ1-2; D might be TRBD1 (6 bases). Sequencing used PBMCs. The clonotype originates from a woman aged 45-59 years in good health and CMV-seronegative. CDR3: CASSYGTLEGYTF. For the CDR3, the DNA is TGTGCCAGCAGTTACGGGACACTCGAAGGCTACACCTTC.